These T cell receptor beta chains were read from a single sample in a study of T cell responses to AZD1222 COVID-19 vaccine. Produced via immunoSEQ multiplex PCR; TCRdb's table is partial and in-frame only. The sample records some 94,000 clones, around 94% being singletons. Specimen: peripheral blood, collected on day 0 of AZD1222 vaccination. The source of these receptors is an adult in good health. Each CDR3 is given with its conserved first and last residue. A D gene is named only where the DNA matches it firmly. Size tells how often a clone was seen (once, few, many) or the class of an expanded clone, and some rows leave it out.

J: TRBJ2-1
V: TRBV4-1
D: NA
size: NA
CDR3: CASSQEGNEQFF
DNA: TGCGCCAGCAGCCAAGAAGGCAATGAGCAGTTCTTC

J: TRBJ1-3
V: TRBV18
D: NA
size: once
CDR3: CASSLQDSGNTTYF
DNA: TGTGCCAGCTCCCTCCAAGACTCTGGAAACACCACATATTTT

J: TRBJ2-2
V: TRBV6-5
D: NA
size: NA
CDR3: CASGLGELFF
DNA: TGTGCCAGCGGCCTCGGGGAGCTGTTTTTT

J: TRBJ2-5
V: TRBV9
D: TRBD2
size: NA
CDR3: CASSPRAGGGLANSRETQYF
DNA: TGTGCCAGCAGCCCCCGTGCGGGAGGGGGACTAGCGAATTCACGAGAGACCCAGTACTTC

J: TRBJ2-7
V: TRBV28
D: TRBD1
size: NA
CDR3: CASIPGQGNTFSYEQYF
DNA: TGTGCCAGCATACCGGGACAGGGGAACACGTTCTCCTACGAGCAGTACTTC

J: TRBJ1-5
V: TRBV6-4
D: NA
size: NA
CDR3: CASSDVGGGQPQHF
DNA: TGTGCCAGCAGTGACGTCGGGGGTGGTCAGCCCCAGCATTTT

J: TRBJ2-7
V: TRBV5-4
D: TRBD1
size: NA
CDR3: CASSRRQGYEQYF
DNA: TGTGCCAGCAGCAGAAGACAGGGCTACGAGCAGTACTTC

J: TRBJ2-7
V: TRBV6-1
D: NA
size: NA
CDR3: CASSEWAGYEQYF
DNA: TGTGCCAGCAGTGAATGGGCCGGTTACGAGCAGTACTTC

J: TRBJ1-2
V: TRBV30
D: NA
size: once
CDR3: CAWSVRRITVRGYTF
DNA: TGTGCCTGGAGTGTACGGCGGATAACTGTACGGGGCTACACCTTC

J: TRBJ2-1
V: TRBV5-1
D: NA
size: NA
CDR3: CASSLGDRTYNEQFF
DNA: TGCGCCAGCAGCTTGGGGGACCGTACCTACAATGAGCAGTTCTTC

J: TRBJ2-4
V: TRBV10-3
D: NA
size: NA
CDR3: CAIKRDLAKNIQYF
DNA: TGTGCCATCAAACGGGACTTAGCCAAAAACATTCAGTACTTC

J: TRBJ1-3
V: TRBV5-8
D: NA
size: NA
CDR3: CASSLGTATGNTIYF
DNA: TGTGCCAGCAGCTTGGGAACAGCCACTGGAAACACCATATATTTT

J: TRBJ2-1
V: TRBV25-1
D: TRBD2
size: NA
CDR3: CASSEYFAGGPDEQFF
DNA: TGTGCCAGCAGTGAATATTTCGCGGGGGGGCCTGATGAGCAGTTCTTC

J: TRBJ2-6
V: TRBV12-1
D: NA
size: once
CDR3: CASSFMPGTGLSGANVLTF
DNA: TGTGCCAGCAGCTTTATGCCTGGGACAGGACTGTCGGGGGCCAACGTCCTGACTTTC

J: TRBJ1-5
V: TRBV2
D: NA
size: once
CDR3: CASSTGLARHQPQHF
DNA: TGTGCCAGCAGTACGGGACTCGCGAGGCATCAGCCCCAGCATTTT

J: TRBJ2-7
V: TRBV6-5
D: TRBD1
size: NA
CDR3: CATKNRGQGTYEQYF
DNA: TGTGCCACCAAAAATCGGGGACAGGGAACCTACGAGCAGTACTTC

J: TRBJ2-3
V: TRBV7-8
D: TRBD1
size: NA
CDR3: CASGHRGRGTDTQYF
DNA: TGTGCCAGCGGCCACAGGGGGCGAGGAACAGATACGCAGTATTTT

J: TRBJ1-1
V: TRBV7-9
D: NA
size: NA
CDR3: CASSLGRAGNTEAFF
DNA: TGTGCCAGCAGCTTAGGTCGGGCAGGAAACACTGAAGCTTTCTTT

J: TRBJ1-1
V: TRBV19
D: TRBD1
size: NA
CDR3: CASSITGVPNTEAFF
DNA: TGTGCCAGTAGTATAACAGGGGTTCCGAACACTGAAGCTTTCTTT

J: TRBJ2-3
V: TRBV4-3
D: TRBD2
size: NA
CDR3: CASSQDDTSGSTDTQYF
DNA: TGCGCCAGCAGCCAAGATGACACTAGCGGGAGCACAGATACGCAGTATTTT

J: TRBJ2-7
V: TRBV6-5
D: NA
size: once
CDR3: CASRGTSREYYEQYF
DNA: TGTGCCAGCCGAGGGACTTCCCGGGAATACTACGAGCAGTACTTC

J: TRBJ2-7
V: TRBV7-9
D: TRBD2
size: NA
CDR3: CASSSTSAKSYEQYF
DNA: TGTGCCAGCAGCTCTACTAGCGCAAAATCCTACGAGCAGTACTTC

J: TRBJ2-2
V: TRBV2
D: NA
size: NA
CDR3: CATGRLASRTGELFF
DNA: TGTGCCACCGGCCGGCTAGCAAGTCGAACCGGGGAGCTGTTTTTT

J: TRBJ2-2
V: TRBV19
D: NA
size: NA
CDR3: CASSTYTGELFF
DNA: TGTGCCAGTAGTACCTACACCGGGGAGCTGTTTTTT

J: TRBJ1-1
V: TRBV12-5
D: NA
size: NA
CDR3: CASGLGGNTEAFF
DNA: TGTGCTAGTGGTTTAGGGGGAAACACTGAAGCTTTCTTT

J: TRBJ2-7
V: TRBV30
D: TRBD1
size: NA
CDR3: CAWSSPLRDRGEQYF
DNA: TGTGCCTGGAGTTCTCCTCTCCGGGACAGGGGCGAGCAGTACTTC

J: TRBJ1-1
V: TRBV3-1/TRBV3-2
D: NA
size: NA
CDR3: CASSQAVQSGAFF
DNA: TGTGCCAGCAGCCAAGCTGTTCAGAGCGGGGCTTTCTTT

J: TRBJ2-7
V: TRBV7-2
D: TRBD1
size: NA
CDR3: CASRSKITGVEQYF
DNA: TGTGCCAGCAGATCGAAAATTACAGGGGTCGAGCAGTACTTC

J: TRBJ1-5
V: TRBV28
D: NA
size: NA
CDR3: CASSFSGARGQPQHF
DNA: TGTGCCAGCAGTTTTTCAGGGGCAAGGGGACAGCCCCAGCATTTT

J: TRBJ2-7
V: TRBV6-5
D: TRBD2
size: NA
CDR3: CASRTPGTSAYEQYF
DNA: TGTGCCAGCAGGACTCCTGGGACTAGCGCCTACGAGCAGTACTTC

J: TRBJ1-4
V: TRBV7-9
D: NA
size: NA
CDR3: CASSSLAVSEKLFF
DNA: TGTGCCAGCAGCTCCCTTGCTGTGTCTGAAAAACTGTTTTTT

J: TRBJ2-7
V: TRBV7-2
D: NA
size: few
CDR3: CASSSLGPSYEQYF
DNA: TGTGCCAGCAGCTCACTAGGGCCGTCCTACGAGCAGTACTTC

J: TRBJ2-1
V: TRBV10-3
D: TRBD2
size: once
CDR3: CAISLAGTNEQFF
DNA: TGTGCCATCAGTCTAGCGGGGACCAATGAGCAGTTCTTC

J: TRBJ2-1
V: TRBV30
D: TRBD1
size: NA
CDR3: CAWTLQGADYNEQFF
DNA: TGTGCCTGGACCTTACAGGGGGCAGATTACAATGAGCAGTTCTTC

J: TRBJ1-1
V: TRBV6-5
D: TRBD1
size: NA
CDR3: CASTRGDMNTEAFF
DNA: TGTGCCAGCACCAGGGGGGACATGAACACTGAAGCTTTCTTT

J: TRBJ1-1
V: TRBV20-1
D: NA
size: once
CDR3: CSAKMGTEAFF
DNA: TGCAGTGCCAAGATGGGGACTGAAGCTTTCTTT

J: TRBJ2-7
V: TRBV13
D: NA
size: NA
CDR3: CASSLLDYEQYF
DNA: TGTGCCAGCAGCTTGCTGGACTACGAGCAGTACTTC

J: TRBJ2-7
V: TRBV3-1/TRBV3-2
D: TRBD1
size: once
CDR3: CASSPLTQGGPGEQYF
DNA: TGTGCCAGCAGCCCGTTGACACAGGGGGGACCGGGCGAGCAGTACTTC

J: TRBJ1-5
V: TRBV7-8
D: TRBD1
size: NA
CDR3: CASSPGQGNQPQHF
DNA: TGTGCCAGCAGCCCTGGACAGGGTAATCAGCCCCAGCATTTT

J: TRBJ1-5
V: TRBV7-9
D: NA
size: NA
CDR3: CASSYDRTPQPQHF
DNA: TGTGCCAGCAGCTACGACAGAACCCCTCAGCCCCAGCATTTT

J: TRBJ1-1
V: TRBV5-5
D: NA
size: once
CDR3: CASSYMTDKNTEAFF
DNA: TGTGCCAGCAGCTACATGACCGACAAGAACACTGAAGCTTTCTTT

J: TRBJ1-6
V: TRBV9
D: TRBD1
size: once
CDR3: CASSPKGAGQSPLHF
DNA: TGTGCCAGCAGCCCCAAGGGGGCAGGGCAGTCACCCCTCCACTTT

J: TRBJ2-3
V: TRBV14
D: NA
size: NA
CDR3: CASSQGAADTQYF
DNA: TGTGCCAGCAGCCAAGGCGCGGCAGATACGCAGTATTTT

J: TRBJ2-5
V: TRBV30
D: NA
size: once
CDR3: CAWSVGMGGIKETQYF
DNA: TGTGCCTGGAGTGTAGGGATGGGCGGGATAAAAGAGACCCAGTACTTC

J: TRBJ2-5
V: TRBV9
D: NA
size: NA
CDR3: CASSIQGHGAGEQYF
DNA: TGTGCCAGCAGCATACAGGGTCACGGGGCCGGGGAGCAGTACTTC

J: TRBJ1-3
V: TRBV5-6
D: NA
size: NA
CDR3: CASSVRLGGRAGNTIYF
DNA: TGTGCCAGCAGCGTCCGACTAGGTGGGAGGGCTGGAAACACCATATATTTT

J: TRBJ2-6
V: TRBV6-1
D: TRBD1
size: NA
CDR3: CASSARQGSGANVLTF
DNA: TGTGCCAGCAGTGCCCGACAGGGCTCCGGGGCCAACGTCCTGACTTTC

J: TRBJ2-7
V: TRBV11-2
D: TRBD2
size: NA
CDR3: CASSLQGLAGGSYEQYF
DNA: TGTGCCAGCAGCTTACAGGGGCTAGCGGGAGGCTCCTACGAGCAGTACTTC

J: TRBJ1-2
V: TRBV4-2
D: NA
size: NA
CDR3: CASSQDQGGADGYTF
DNA: TGTGCCAGCAGCCAAGATCAGGGAGGGGCAGACGGCTACACCTTC

J: TRBJ1-5
V: TRBV4-1
D: NA
size: NA
CDR3: CASSQQRSGQPQHF
DNA: TGCGCCAGCAGCCAACAACGTAGCGGTCAGCCCCAGCATTTT

J: TRBJ2-1
V: TRBV6-1
D: NA
size: NA
CDR3: CASSESPGGGNEQFF
DNA: TGTGCCAGCAGTGAGTCACCAGGGGGGGGAAATGAGCAGTTCTTC

J: TRBJ1-6
V: TRBV7-2
D: NA
size: once
CDR3: CASSNRGRNSPLHF
DNA: TGTGCCAGCAGTAACCGGGGTCGGAATTCACCCCTCCACTTT

J: TRBJ1-1
V: TRBV6-5
D: NA
size: once
CDR3: CASRPTGNTEAFF
DNA: TGTGCCAGCAGGCCGACAGGGAACACTGAAGCTTTCTTT

J: TRBJ1-2
V: TRBV20-1
D: NA
size: once
CDR3: CSARTSYGYTF
DNA: TGCAGTGCTAGGACATCCTATGGCTACACCTTC

J: TRBJ2-7
V: TRBV25-1
D: NA
size: NA
CDR3: CASSFPGARDSYEQYF
DNA: TGTGCCAGCAGTTTCCCGGGGGCCAGGGACTCCTACGAGCAGTACTTC